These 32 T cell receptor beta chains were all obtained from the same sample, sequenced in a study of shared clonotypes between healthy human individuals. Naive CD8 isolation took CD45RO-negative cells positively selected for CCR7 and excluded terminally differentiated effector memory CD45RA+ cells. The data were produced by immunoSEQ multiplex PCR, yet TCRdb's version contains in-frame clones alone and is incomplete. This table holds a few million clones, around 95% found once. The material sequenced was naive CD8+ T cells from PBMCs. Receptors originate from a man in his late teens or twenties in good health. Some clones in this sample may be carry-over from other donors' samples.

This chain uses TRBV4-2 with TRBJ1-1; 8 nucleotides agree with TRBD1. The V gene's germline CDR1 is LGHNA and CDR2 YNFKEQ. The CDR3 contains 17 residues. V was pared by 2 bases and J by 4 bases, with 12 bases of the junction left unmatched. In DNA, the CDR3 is TGTGCCAGCAGCCAACTGCCCCTGACAGGGGTTTTCACTGAAGCTTTCTTT. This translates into CASSQLPLTGVFTEAFF.

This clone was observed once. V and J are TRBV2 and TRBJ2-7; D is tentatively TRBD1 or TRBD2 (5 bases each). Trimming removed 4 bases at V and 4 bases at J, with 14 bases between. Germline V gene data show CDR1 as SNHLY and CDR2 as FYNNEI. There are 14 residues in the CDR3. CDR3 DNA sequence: TGTGCCAGCAGTGGGGGGACCGACAGATACGAGCAGTACTTC. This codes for CASSGGTDRYEQYF.

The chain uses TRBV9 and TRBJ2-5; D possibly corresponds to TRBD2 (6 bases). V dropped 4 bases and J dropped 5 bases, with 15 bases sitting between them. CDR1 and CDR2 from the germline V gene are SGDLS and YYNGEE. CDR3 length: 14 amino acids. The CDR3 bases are TGTGCCAGCAGCTCCCGGGGGTCTCTCGAGACCCAGTACTTC. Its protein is CASSSRGSLETQYF.

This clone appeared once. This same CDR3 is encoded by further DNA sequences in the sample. The CDR3 loop is CASTPGGSYNEQFF. CDR3 nucleotide sequence: TGTGCCAGCACACCGGGGGGCTCCTACAATGAGCAGTTCTTC. The V gene is TRBV27, the J gene TRBJ2-1; the match to TRBD2 covers 7 bases. Trimming at V came to 7 bases and at J to 0 bases, leaving 3 bases not matched to a gene. The germline V gene has CDR1 MNHEY and CDR2 SMNVEV (reference sequence). The CDR3 sequence is 14 residues long.

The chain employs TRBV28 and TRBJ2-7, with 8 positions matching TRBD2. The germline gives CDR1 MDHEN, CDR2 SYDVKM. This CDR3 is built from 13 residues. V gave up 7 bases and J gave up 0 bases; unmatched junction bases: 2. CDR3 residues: CASMSGSSYEQYF. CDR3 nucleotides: TGTGCCAGCATGAGCGGGAGCTCCTACGAGCAGTACTTC.

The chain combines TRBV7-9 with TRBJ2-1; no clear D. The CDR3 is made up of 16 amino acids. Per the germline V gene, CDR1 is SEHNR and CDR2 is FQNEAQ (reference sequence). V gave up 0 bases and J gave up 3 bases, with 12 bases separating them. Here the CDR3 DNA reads TGTGCCAGCAGCTTAGCGTTTGGAACAGACTACAATGAGCAGTTCTTC. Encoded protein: CASSLAFGTDYNEQFF.

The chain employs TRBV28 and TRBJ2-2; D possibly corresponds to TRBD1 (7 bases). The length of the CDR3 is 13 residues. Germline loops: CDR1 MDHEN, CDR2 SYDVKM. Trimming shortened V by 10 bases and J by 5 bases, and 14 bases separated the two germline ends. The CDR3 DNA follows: TGTGCCACGGAGGGGGCGAGGACCGGGGAGCTGTTTTTT. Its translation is CATEGARTGELFF.

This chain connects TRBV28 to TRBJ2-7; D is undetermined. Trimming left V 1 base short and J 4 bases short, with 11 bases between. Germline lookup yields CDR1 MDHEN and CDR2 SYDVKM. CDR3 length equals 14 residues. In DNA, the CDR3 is TGTGCCAGCAGTTTATCACAAGAAAGGTACGAGCAGTACTTC. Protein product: CASSLSQERYEQYF.

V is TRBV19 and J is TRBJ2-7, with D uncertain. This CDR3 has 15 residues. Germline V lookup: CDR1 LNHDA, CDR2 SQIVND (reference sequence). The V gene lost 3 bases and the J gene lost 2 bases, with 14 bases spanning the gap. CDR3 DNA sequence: TGTGCCAGTAGTATTGCACTGGCCGAAACCTACGAGCAGTACTTC. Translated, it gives CASSIALAETYEQYF.

CDR3 in amino acids: CASSFIGEQYF. In DNA, the CDR3 is TGTGCCAGCAGTTTTATCGGCGAGCAGTACTTC. The chain couples TRBV27 to TRBJ2-7; no definite D call. There are 11 residues in the CDR3. Trimming pared 3 bases from V and 6 bases from J, leaving 6 bases between. The germline gives CDR1 MNHEY, CDR2 SMNVEV (reference sequence).

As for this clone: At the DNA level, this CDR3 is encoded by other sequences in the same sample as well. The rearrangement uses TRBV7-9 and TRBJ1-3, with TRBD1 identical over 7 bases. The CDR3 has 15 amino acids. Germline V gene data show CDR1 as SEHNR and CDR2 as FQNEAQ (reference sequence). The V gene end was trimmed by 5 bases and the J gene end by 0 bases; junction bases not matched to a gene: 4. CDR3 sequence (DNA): TGTGCCAGCAGCCCGACAGGGTTCTCTGGAAACACCATATATTTT. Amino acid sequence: CASSPTGFSGNTIYF. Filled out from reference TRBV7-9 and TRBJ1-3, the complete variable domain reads DTGVSQNPRHKITKRGQNVTFRCDPISEHNRLYWYRQTLGQGPEFLTYFQNEAQLEKSRLLSDRFSAERPKGSFSTLEIQRTEQGDSAMYLCASSPTGFSGNTIYFGEGSWLTVV.

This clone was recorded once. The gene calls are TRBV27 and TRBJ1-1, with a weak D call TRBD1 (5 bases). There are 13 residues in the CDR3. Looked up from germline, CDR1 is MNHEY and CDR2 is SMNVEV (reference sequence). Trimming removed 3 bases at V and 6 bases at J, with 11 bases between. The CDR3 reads CASSFRGASEAFF. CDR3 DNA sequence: TGTGCCAGCAGTTTTAGAGGGGCATCTGAAGCTTTCTTT.

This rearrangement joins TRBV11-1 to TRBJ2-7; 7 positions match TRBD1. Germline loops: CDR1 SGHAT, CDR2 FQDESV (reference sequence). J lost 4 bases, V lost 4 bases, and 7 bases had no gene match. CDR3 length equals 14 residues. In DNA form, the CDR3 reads TGTGCCAGCAGCTCCCCCTGGGACAGTTACGAGCAGTACTTC. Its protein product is CASSSPWDSYEQYF.

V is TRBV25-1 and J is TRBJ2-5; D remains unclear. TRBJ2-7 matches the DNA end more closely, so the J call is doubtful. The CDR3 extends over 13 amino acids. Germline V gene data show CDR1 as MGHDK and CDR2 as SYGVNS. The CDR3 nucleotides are TGTGCCAGCAGTGGACGGATAGCCTACGAGCAGTACTTC. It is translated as CASSGRIAYEQYF.

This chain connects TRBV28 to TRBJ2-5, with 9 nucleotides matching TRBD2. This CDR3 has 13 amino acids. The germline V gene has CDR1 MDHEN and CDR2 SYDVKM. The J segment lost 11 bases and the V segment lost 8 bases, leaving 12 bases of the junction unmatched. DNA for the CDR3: TGTGCCAGCGACCTGGCGGGAGGGATGGGGCAGTACTTC. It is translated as CASDLAGGMGQYF.

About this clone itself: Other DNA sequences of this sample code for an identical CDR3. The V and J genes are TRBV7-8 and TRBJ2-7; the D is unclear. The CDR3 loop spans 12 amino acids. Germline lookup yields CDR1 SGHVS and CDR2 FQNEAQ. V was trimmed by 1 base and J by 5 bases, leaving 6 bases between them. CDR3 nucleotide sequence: TGTGCCAGCAGCTTAGTAGGCCACGAGCAGTACTTC. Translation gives CASSLVGHEQYF.

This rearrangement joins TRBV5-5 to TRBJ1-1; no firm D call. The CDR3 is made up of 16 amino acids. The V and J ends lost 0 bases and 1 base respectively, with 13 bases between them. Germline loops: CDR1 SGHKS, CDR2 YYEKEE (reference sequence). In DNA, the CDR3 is TGTGCCAGCAGCTTGGCTCTCGTGCTGACGAACACTGAAGCTTTCTTT. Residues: CASSLALVLTNTEAFF.

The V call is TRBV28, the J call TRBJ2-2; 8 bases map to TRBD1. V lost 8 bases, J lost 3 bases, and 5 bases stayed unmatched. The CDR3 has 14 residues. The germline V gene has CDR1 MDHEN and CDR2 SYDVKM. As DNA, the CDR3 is TGTGCCAGCGTGCGGACAGGGCACACCGGGGAGCTGTTTTTT. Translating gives CASVRTGHTGELFF.

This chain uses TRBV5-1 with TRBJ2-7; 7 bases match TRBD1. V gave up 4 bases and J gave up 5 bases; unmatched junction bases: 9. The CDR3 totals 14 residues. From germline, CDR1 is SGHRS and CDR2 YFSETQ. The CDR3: CASSVTGVGDEQYF. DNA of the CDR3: TGCGCCAGCAGCGTAACAGGGGTTGGAGACGAGCAGTACTTC.

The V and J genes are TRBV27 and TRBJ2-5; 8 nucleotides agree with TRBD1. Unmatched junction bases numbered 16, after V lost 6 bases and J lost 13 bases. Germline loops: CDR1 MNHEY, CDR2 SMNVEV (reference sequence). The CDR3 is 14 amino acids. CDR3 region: CASSLYVGQGPWYF. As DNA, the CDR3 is TGTGCCAGCAGCCTTTATGTTGGACAGGGCCCTTGGTACTTC.

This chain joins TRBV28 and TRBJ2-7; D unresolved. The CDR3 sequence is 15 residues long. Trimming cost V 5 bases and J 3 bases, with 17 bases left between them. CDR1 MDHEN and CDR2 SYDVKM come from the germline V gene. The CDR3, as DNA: TGTGCCAGCAGTCTAACACGGGCCAGCAGCTACGAGCAGTACTTC. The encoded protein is CASSLTRASSYEQYF. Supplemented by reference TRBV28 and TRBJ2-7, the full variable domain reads DVKVTQSSRYLVKRTGEKVFLECVQDMDHENMFWYRQDPGLGLRLIYFSYDVKMKEKGDIPEGYSVSREKKERFSLILESASTNQTSMYLCASSLTRASSYEQYFGPGTRLTVT.

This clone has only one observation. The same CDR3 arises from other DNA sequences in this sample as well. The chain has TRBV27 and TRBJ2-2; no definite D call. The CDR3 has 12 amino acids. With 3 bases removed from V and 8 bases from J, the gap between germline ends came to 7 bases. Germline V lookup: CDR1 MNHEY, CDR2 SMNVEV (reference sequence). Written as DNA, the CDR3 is TGTGCCAGCAGTTTTTTTTCTGGGGAGCTGTTTTTT. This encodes CASSFFSGELFF.

The CDR3 is CASRDSTRGNEQFF. CDR3 DNA: TGTGCCAGCAGGGATTCTACTAGGGGGAATGAGCAGTTCTTC. V is TRBV2 and J is TRBJ2-1, with D perhaps TRBD1 (6 bases). This CDR3 spans 14 amino acids. Germline V lookup: CDR1 SNHLY, CDR2 FYNNEI. V was shortened by 6 bases and J by 7 bases, with 16 bases between the two germline ends.

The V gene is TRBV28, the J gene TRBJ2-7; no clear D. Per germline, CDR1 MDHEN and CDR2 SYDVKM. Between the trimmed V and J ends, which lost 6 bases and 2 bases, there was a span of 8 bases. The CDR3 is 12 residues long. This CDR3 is CASSYDTYEQYF. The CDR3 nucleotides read TGTGCCAGCAGCTATGACACCTACGAGCAGTACTTC.

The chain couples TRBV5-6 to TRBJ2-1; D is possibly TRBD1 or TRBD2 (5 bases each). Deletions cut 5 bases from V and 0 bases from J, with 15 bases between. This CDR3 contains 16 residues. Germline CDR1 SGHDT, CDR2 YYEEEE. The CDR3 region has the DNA TGTGCCAGCAGTCTCCTGGGGGTGAGCTCCTACAATGAGCAGTTCTTC. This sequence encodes CASSLLGVSSYNEQFF.

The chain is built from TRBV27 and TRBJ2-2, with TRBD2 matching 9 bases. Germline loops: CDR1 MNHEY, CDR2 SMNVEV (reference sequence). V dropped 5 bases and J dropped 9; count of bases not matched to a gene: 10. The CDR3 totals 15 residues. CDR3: CASSQGLAGLRELFF. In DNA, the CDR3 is TGTGCCAGCAGTCAGGGCCTAGCGGGACTAAGGGAGCTGTTTTTT.

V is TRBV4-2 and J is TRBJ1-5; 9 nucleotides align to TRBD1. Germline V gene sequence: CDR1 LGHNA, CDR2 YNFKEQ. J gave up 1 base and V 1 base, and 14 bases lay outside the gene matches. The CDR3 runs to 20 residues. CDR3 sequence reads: CASSQAGQGISVDSNQPQHF. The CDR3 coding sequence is TGTGCCAGCAGCCAAGCTGGACAGGGGATATCCGTCGACAGCAATCAGCCCCAGCATTTT.

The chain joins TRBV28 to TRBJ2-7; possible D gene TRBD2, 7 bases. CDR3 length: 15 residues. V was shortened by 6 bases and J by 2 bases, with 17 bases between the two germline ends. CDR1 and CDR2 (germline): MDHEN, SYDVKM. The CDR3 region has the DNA TGTGCCAGCAGGGGGGAGCGGGACACTCCCTACGAGCAGTACTTC. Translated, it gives CASRGERDTPYEQYF.

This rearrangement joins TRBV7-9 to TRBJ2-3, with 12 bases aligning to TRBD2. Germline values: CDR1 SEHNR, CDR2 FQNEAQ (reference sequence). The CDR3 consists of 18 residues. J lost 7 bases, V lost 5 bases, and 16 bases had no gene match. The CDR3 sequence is CASSHLGKASGRAYTQYF. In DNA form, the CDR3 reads TGTGCCAGCAGCCACCTGGGAAAGGCTAGCGGGAGGGCATATACGCAGTATTTT.

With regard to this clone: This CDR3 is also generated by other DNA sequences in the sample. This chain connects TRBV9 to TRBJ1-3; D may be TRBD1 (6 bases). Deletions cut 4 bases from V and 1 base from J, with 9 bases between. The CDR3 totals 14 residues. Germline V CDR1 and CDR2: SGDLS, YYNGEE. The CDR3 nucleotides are TGTGCCAGCAGCAGAGACAGGTCTGGAAACACCATATATTTT. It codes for CASSRDRSGNTIYF.

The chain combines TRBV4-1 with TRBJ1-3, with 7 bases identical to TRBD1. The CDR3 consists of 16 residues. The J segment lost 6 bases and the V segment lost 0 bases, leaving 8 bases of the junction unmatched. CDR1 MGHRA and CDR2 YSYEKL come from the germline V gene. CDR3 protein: CASSQERGDRTNTIYF. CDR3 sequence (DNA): TGCGCCAGCAGCCAAGAAAGGGGGGACAGAACAAACACCATATATTTT.

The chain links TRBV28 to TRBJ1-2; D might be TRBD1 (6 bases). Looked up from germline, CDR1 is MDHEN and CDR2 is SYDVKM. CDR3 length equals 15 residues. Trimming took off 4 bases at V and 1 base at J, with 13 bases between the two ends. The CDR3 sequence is CASSSGQLLNYGYTF. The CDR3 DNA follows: TGTGCCAGCAGTTCCGGACAGCTACTTAACTATGGCTACACCTTC.